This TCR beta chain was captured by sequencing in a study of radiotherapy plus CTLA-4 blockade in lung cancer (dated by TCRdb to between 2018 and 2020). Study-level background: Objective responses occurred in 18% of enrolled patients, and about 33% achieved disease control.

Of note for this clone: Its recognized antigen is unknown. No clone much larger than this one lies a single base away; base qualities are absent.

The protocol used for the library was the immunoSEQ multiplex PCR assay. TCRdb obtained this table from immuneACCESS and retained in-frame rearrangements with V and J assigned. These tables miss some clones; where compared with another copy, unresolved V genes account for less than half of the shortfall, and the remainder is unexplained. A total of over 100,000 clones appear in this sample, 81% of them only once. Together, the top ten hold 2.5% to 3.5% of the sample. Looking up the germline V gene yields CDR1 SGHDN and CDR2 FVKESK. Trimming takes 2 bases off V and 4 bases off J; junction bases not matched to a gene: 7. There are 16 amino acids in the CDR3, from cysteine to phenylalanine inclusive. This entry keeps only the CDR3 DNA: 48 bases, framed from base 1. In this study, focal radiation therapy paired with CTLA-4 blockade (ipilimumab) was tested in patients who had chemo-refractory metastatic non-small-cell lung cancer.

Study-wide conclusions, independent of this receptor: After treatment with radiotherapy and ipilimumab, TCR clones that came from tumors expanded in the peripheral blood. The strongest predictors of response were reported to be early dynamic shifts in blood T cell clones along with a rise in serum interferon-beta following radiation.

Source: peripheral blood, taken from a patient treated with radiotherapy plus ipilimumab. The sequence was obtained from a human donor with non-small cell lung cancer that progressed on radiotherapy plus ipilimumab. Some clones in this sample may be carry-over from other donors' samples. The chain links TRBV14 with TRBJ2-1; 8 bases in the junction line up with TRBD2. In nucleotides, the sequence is TGTGCCAGCAGCCAAACCCGACTAGCGATGTACAATGAGCAGTTCTTC. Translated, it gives CASSQTRLAMYNEQFF.